Listed below are T cell receptor beta chains from one sample, sequenced in a study of Graves' ophthalmopathy and Graves' hyperthyroidism. TCRdb re-derived calls from the multiplex PCR reads in MiXCR, one entry per CDR3 protein. The table lists approximately 380,000 distinct CDR3 sequences, 20% to 25% of them singletons. Input material: peripheral blood. These receptors all come from a woman aged 18-30 years with stable Graves' hyperthyroidism. Each CDR3 is given with its conserved first and last residue. Each record gives: J gene, clone size, D gene, V gene, CDR3 DNA, CDR3 protein. D genes are given only for firm matches. A clone size is listed for some rows: how often the clone was seen (once, few, many), or a class if it is expanded.

TRBJ1-5 many TRBD1 TRBV28 TGTGCCAGCAGCCTTAGGACAGGGGGCAAGGTCAATCAGCCCCAGCATTTT CASSLRTGGKVNQPQHF
TRBJ1-2 many NA TRBV6-1 TGTGCCAGCAGTGAACAGGGCCGTCCTAACTATGGCTACACCTTC CASSEQGRPNYGYTF
TRBJ1-1 many NA TRBV19 TGTGCCAGTAGTAAGCAGGACACTGAAGCTTTCTTT CASSKQDTEAFF
TRBJ1-1 many NA TRBV30 TGTGCCTGGAGCGCGGACACAAACACTGAAGCTTTCTTT CAWSADTNTEAFF
TRBJ2-5 many TRBD1 TRBV7-9 TGTGCCAGCAGCTCGGGACAGCTCGAATACCAAGAGACCCAGTACTTC CASSSGQLEYQETQYF
TRBJ1-1 many TRBD1 TRBV6-1 TGTGCCAGCAGTGCCGGGACAGGGGTAACTGAAGCTTTCTTT CASSAGTGVTEAFF
TRBJ1-3 few NA TRBV18 TGTGCCAGCTCACCACTTGGCGACAGCTCTGGAAACACCATATATTTT CASSPLGDSSGNTIYF
TRBJ1-3 many NA TRBV10-3 TGTGCCATCAGTGACTGGGGGCCTCGAAACACCATATATTTT CAISDWGPRNTIYF
TRBJ2-4 many TRBD1 TRBV7-3 TGTGCCAGCAGCCTGGGGGGACAGGGGGCGAACATTCAGTACTTC CASSLGGQGANIQYF
TRBJ2-2 many NA TRBV9 TGTGCCAGCAGCGTAGTTTCAGGGTCGAACACCGGGGAGCTGTTTTTT CASSVVSGSNTGELFF
TRBJ1-1 many NA TRBV6-1 TGTGCCAGCAGTAAGACAGAGTTAAACGCTGAAGCTTTCTTT CASSKTELNAEAFF
TRBJ2-7 many NA TRBV10-3 TGTGCCATCTCAGGACGCAGCTACGAGCAGTACTTC CAISGRSYEQYF
TRBJ1-1 many NA TRBV5-1 TGCGCCAGCAGCTTGGCCGCAGGGAAGGACACTGAAGCTTTCTTT CASSLAAGKDTEAFF
TRBJ2-7 many TRBD2 TRBV7-2 TGTGCCAGCAGCGGGGACGGACTAGCGCTCTACGAGCAGTACTTC CASSGDGLALYEQYF
TRBJ1-5 many NA TRBV6-5 TGTGCCAGCAGTTACGGTGGGACGGCGCGGGAGCCCCAGCATTTT CASSYGGTAREPQHF
TRBJ2-7 many NA TRBV27 TGTGCCAGCAGTTTAGCGCAGTCCTACGAGCAGTACTTC CASSLAQSYEQYF
TRBJ2-7 many TRBD2 TRBV12-3/TRBV12-4 TGTGCCAGCAGATATAGCGGGAGAATCGCCTACGAGCAGTACTTC CASRYSGRIAYEQYF
TRBJ1-5 few NA TRBV4-1 TGCGCCAGCAGCCAAGATTTGGCAGGGTGGCAGCCCCAGCATTTT CASSQDLAGWQPQHF
TRBJ1-1 many NA TRBV2 TGTGCCAGCAGTGGTCAGAGAATGAACACTGAAGCTTTCTTT CASSGQRMNTEAFF
TRBJ1-1 many NA TRBV6-4 TGTGCCAGCAGGATCGACAAGAAGTCGGAAGCTTTCTTT CASRIDKKSEAFF
TRBJ2-4 few TRBD1 TRBV6-1 TGTGCCAGCAGTGAATCGGCCGTCGGGACAGTGTCTAGCCAAAACATTCAGTACTTC CASSESAVGTVSSQNIQYF
TRBJ2-7 NA TRBD1 TRBV20-1 TGCAGTGCCTTTGACAGGGGGCGGGAGCAGTACTTC CSAFDRGREQYF
TRBJ2-5 few NA TRBV19 TGTGCCAGTAGTAACAGGGTAGCGGAGACCCAGTACTTC CASSNRVAETQYF
TRBJ2-5 many NA TRBV2 TGTGCCAGCGTGGGGCGAGAGACCCAGTACTTC CASVGRETQYF
TRBJ1-1 many NA TRBV24-1 TGTGCCACCAGTGAATCTACCAGGGGCGTAGCTTTCTTT CATSESTRGVAFF
TRBJ1-2 few NA TRBV20-1 TGTAGTGCTAGAGATTGGGGGCGGCAGGGCGGCTTATATGGCTACAGCTTC CSARDWGRQGGLYGYSF
TRBJ1-2 NA TRBD1 TRBV19 TGTGCCAGCGCATTCAGGGGGGAAGGCTATGGCTACACCTTC CASAFRGEGYGYTF
TRBJ2-1 NA TRBD2 TRBV9 TGTGCCAGCAGCGGGGGACTAGCGGATTACAATGAGAAGTTCTTC CASSGGLADYNEKFF
TRBJ2-6 many NA TRBV5-5 TGTGCCAGCAGCCGGAGGGTCGGTGGGGCCAACGTCCTGACTTTC CASSRRVGGANVLTF
TRBJ2-5 many TRBD2 TRBV10-2 TGCGCCAGCAGTTGGACTAGCGGGAGTTTGGAGACCCAGTACTTC CASSWTSGSLETQYF
TRBJ1-1 NA NA TRBV19 TGTGCCAGTAGTATAGGTCGAGGCCAAGTGAACTCTGAAGCTTTCTTT CASSIGRGQVNSEAFF